These 24 T cell receptor beta chains share one sample of origin, sequenced in a study of regulatory T cells in long-lasting Graves disease. Time point defined: persistent/refractory GD, antithyroid drugs over 5 years with positive TRAb. RNA extracted from PBMCs served as the sequencing template. To make TCR beta libraries, researchers used iRepertoire HTBI primers and Arm-PCR of CDR3 regions. TCRdb recomputed calls from the multiplex PCR reads with MiXCR, one row per CDR3 protein. The sample yields 310,000 or so distinct CDR3 sequences, more than 20% seen once. The source material was peripheral blood mononuclear cells (PBMCs), sampled when the disease was refractory, from a patient treated with antithyroid drugs. These receptors were obtained from a female donor with Graves disease.

This clonotype was counted only a few times. V is TRBV20-1 and J is TRBJ1-4; D remains unclear. The CDR3 loop spans 11 amino acids. V shed 5 bases and J shed 5 bases, with 6 bases lying between them. Looked up from germline, CDR1 is DFQATT and CDR2 is SNEGSKA (reference sequence). The CDR3 DNA reads TGCAGTGCTCCCCGGAATGAAAAACTGTTTTTT. Its protein is CSAPRNEKLFF.

The gene calls are TRBV25-1 and TRBJ2-5; 9 bases align to TRBD2. The V gene's germline CDR1 is MGHDK and CDR2 SYGVNS. This CDR3 has 16 amino acids. The J segment lost 4 bases and the V segment lost 2 bases, leaving 8 bases of the junction unmatched. The CDR3 sequence is CASSEQGTSMGETQYF. In DNA form, the CDR3 reads TGTGCCAGCAGTGAACAGGGGACTAGCATGGGAGAGACCCAGTACTTC.

This clonotype was observed at least ten times. The V call is TRBV24-1, the J call TRBJ2-5, with TRBD2 identical over 7 bases. Germline CDR1 KGHDR, CDR2 SFDVKD. Losses at the gene ends were 6 bases for V and 1 base for J; bases not matched to a gene: 13. The CDR3 covers 17 residues. The CDR3 here is CATSPRTSDQSQETQYF. The CDR3 nucleotides are TGTGCCACCAGTCCGAGAACTAGCGACCAGAGCCAAGAGACCCAGTACTTC.

In its sample, this clonotype was seen many times. The rearrangement joins TRBV12-3 or TRBV12-4 to TRBJ1-1; 7 bases fit TRBD1. Losses at the gene ends were 5 bases for V and 0 bases for J; bases not matched to a gene: 0. The CDR3 length is 13 residues. The CDR3 sequence: CASSGTVNTEAFF. DNA for the CDR3: TGTGCCAGCAGTGGGACAGTGAACACTGAAGCTTTCTTT.

The rearrangement uses TRBV4-3 and TRBJ2-7, with TRBD2 as a possible D gene (6 bases). CDR3 length equals 15 residues. Germline assignment: CDR1 LGHNA and CDR2 YSLEER. The V end was cut by 3 bases, the J end by 2 bases, with 14 bases between. The CDR3 is CASSQSSVNTYEQYF. As DNA, the CDR3 is TGCGCCAGCAGCCAGTCTAGCGTGAATACCTACGAGCAGTACTTC.

The chain uses TRBV11-2 and TRBJ2-5, with D perhaps matching TRBD1 (6 bases). Trimming shortened V by 0 bases and J by 5 bases, and 13 bases separated the two germline ends. Germline CDR1 reads SGHAT; CDR2 reads FQNNGV. CDR3 size: 15 residues. CDR3 protein: CASSLDLNRVETQYF. For the CDR3, the DNA is TGTGCCAGCAGCTTAGATCTCAACAGGGTCGAGACCCAGTACTTC.

In regard to this clonotype: This may be a read error, as it is one base from a much larger clone. The V gene is TRBV7-2, the J gene TRBJ2-7; 10 bases map to TRBD2. CDR3 length: 15 residues. CDR1 is SGHTA and CDR2 is FQGNSA in the germline V gene. CDR3 loop: CANSLILAGAPEQYF. In DNA, the CDR3 is TGTGCCAACAGCTTAATCCTAGCGGGAGCCCCAGAGCAGTACTTC. Full variable domain (remainder filled in from reference TRBV7-2 and TRBJ2-7): GAGVSQSPSNKVTEKGKDVELRCDPISGHTALYWYRQSLGQGLEFLIYFQGNSAPDKSGLPSDRFSAERTGGSVSTLTIQRTQQEDSAVYLCANSLILAGAPEQYFGPGTRLTVT.

This clonotype was counted a few times. The chain recombines TRBV20-1 with TRBJ1-1; 8 nucleotides agree with TRBD1. The ends lost 5 bases at V and 6 bases at J; junction bases unmatched: 2. This CDR3 is 11 amino acids long. Germline CDR1 reads DFQATT; CDR2 reads SNEGSKA (reference sequence). CDR3 amino acids: CSASGGAEAFF. The DNA for the CDR3 is TGCAGTGCTTCAGGGGGCGCTGAAGCTTTCTTT.

This clonotype came up many times. The chain links TRBV28 to TRBJ1-5; no definite D call. This CDR3 has 15 residues. The germline gives CDR1 MDHEN, CDR2 SYDVKM. Trimming took off 4 bases at V and 2 bases at J, with 12 bases between the two ends. The CDR3 spells CASSYNRGGNQPQHF. Here the CDR3 DNA reads TGTGCCAGCAGTTATAACCGAGGAGGCAATCAGCCCCAGCATTTT. The whole variable domain, filled in from reference TRBV28 and TRBJ1-5, reads DVKVTQSSRYLVKRTGEKVFLECVQDMDHENMFWYRQDPGLGLRLIYFSYDVKMKEKGDIPEGYSVSREKKERFSLILESASTNQTSMYLCASSYNRGGNQPQHFGDGTRLSIL.

The table lists this clonotype with many counts. V usage is TRBV18 and J usage is TRBJ1-1, with D unclear. The CDR3 length is 13 residues. Trimming took off 4 bases at V and 3 bases at J, with 9 bases between the two ends. The germline V gene has CDR1 KGHSH and CDR2 LQKENI. This chain's CDR3 is CASSRSDDTEAFF. The CDR3 nucleotides read TGTGCCAGCTCACGATCAGATGACACTGAAGCTTTCTTT.

The V call is TRBV14, the J call TRBJ2-7, with a tentative D call TRBD2 (5 bases). Deletions cut 3 bases from V and 2 bases from J, with 8 bases between. Germline CDR1 is SGHDN and CDR2 is FVKESK. CDR3 length: 13 residues. The CDR3 protein is CASSHLAPYEQYF. For the CDR3, the DNA is TGTGCCAGCAGCCATCTAGCTCCCTACGAGCAGTACTTC. Full variable domain (missing parts from reference TRBV14 and TRBJ2-7): EAGVTQFPSHSVIEKGQTVTLRCDPISGHDNLYWYRRVMGKEIKFLLHFVKESKQDESGMPNNRFLAERTGGTYSTLKVQPAELEDSGVYFCASSHLAPYEQYFGPGTRLTVT.

The V gene is TRBV30, the J gene TRBJ1-1; D gene unclear. Per germline, CDR1 GTSNPN and CDR2 SVGIG (reference sequence). The CDR3 spans 14 residues. V lost 3 bases to trimming and J lost 0 bases, with 11 bases between them. This CDR3 reads CAWSREELNTEAFF. DNA of the CDR3: TGTGCCTGGAGCCGGGAGGAGCTGAACACTGAAGCTTTCTTT.

This clonotype has more than one count but fewer than ten. This rearrangement joins TRBV28 to TRBJ2-2; D is unresolved. The CDR3 is made up of 13 amino acids. Per the germline V gene, CDR1 is MDHEN and CDR2 is SYDVKM. V lost 7 bases to trimming and J lost 0 bases, with 6 bases between them. CDR3 sequence: CASNTANTGELFF. Written as DNA, the CDR3 is TGTGCCAGCAATACGGCGAACACCGGGGAGCTGTTTTTT.

This clonotype was seen at least ten times. The chain has TRBV7-2 and TRBJ2-5, with a possible D match to TRBD2 (6 bases). Germline values: CDR1 SGHTA, CDR2 FQGNSA. Between the trimmed V and J ends, which lost 3 bases and 9 bases, there was a span of 11 bases. The CDR3 runs 12 residues. The CDR3 bases are TGTGCCAGCAGCTTGGACTGGGAGGCCCAGTACTTC. The encoded protein is CASSLDWEAQYF.

In its sample, this clonotype was seen many times. A much larger clone sits a single nucleotide away, making a read error possible. The chain joins TRBV7-2 to TRBJ2-5; 8 bases match TRBD1. The CDR3 contains 14 residues. Trimming took 6 bases from V and 5 from J; bases not matched to a gene: 8. Germline V gene lookup returns CDR1 SGHTA and CDR2 FQGNSA. The CDR3 coding sequence is TGTGCCAGCAGTACCCGGACAGGGTGGGAGACCCAGTACTTC. Translating it yields CASSTRTGWETQYF.

This clonotype was counted only a few times. At one boundary the junction diverges from the germline segment, which might be a read error. The V gene is TRBV11-2, the J gene TRBJ2-1; 7 bases map to TRBD2. This CDR3 spans 14 amino acids. The germline CDR1 and CDR2 sequences are SGHAT and FQNNGV. In nucleotides, the CDR3 is TGTACCAGCAGCTTAGAAAGCGGGATCAATGAGCAGTTCTTC. Its translation is CTSSLESGINEQFF.

This clonotype was seen many times. The chain's CDR3 is CASSFLAVLPYEQYF. The CDR3 nucleotides are TGTGCCAGCAGTTTTTTAGCGGTCTTACCCTACGAGCAGTACTTC. This chain links TRBV12-3 or TRBV12-4 with TRBJ2-7, with D perhaps matching TRBD2 (6 bases). The V end lost 3 bases, the J end lost 2 bases, and 14 bases lay between the germline ends. This CDR3 region has 15 residues.

This clonotype was detected ten times or more. V and J are TRBV2 and TRBJ1-1, with a tentative D call TRBD1 (6 bases). CDR3 length: 16 amino acids. V lost 6 bases, J lost 4 bases, and 21 bases lay in between. The germline gives CDR1 SNHLY, CDR2 FYNNEI. CDR3 sequence reads: CASRQTGTPGGTEAFF. The CDR3 nucleotides are TGTGCCAGCAGGCAAACTGGGACACCGGGGGGCACTGAAGCTTTCTTT.

The chain couples TRBV5-4 to TRBJ2-2, with 11 bases identical to TRBD1. CDR3 length: 17 amino acids. The ends lost 3 bases at V and 0 bases at J; junction bases unmatched: 4. CDR1 is SGHNT, CDR2 YYREEE, per germline (reference sequence). CDR3 sequence (DNA): TGTGCCAGCAGCTCGGGACAGGGGGACCCGAACACCGGGGAGCTGTTTTTT. It encodes CASSSGQGDPNTGELFF.

This clonotype has ten or more counts. This chain joins TRBV20-1 and TRBJ2-7, with 7 bases that match TRBD2. Germline V gene lookup returns CDR1 DFQATT and CDR2 SNEGSKA (reference sequence). V was clipped by 5 bases and J by 2 bases; unmatched bases: 0. The CDR3 spans 11 residues. This CDR3 reads CSAGTTYEQYF. The CDR3 coding sequence is TGCAGTGCTGGGACTACCTACGAGCAGTACTTC.

The V gene is TRBV19, the J gene TRBJ1-1; D unclear. CDR1 LNHDA and CDR2 SQIVND come from the germline V gene (reference sequence). CDR3 length equals 13 residues. Trimming took off 7 bases at V and 2 bases at J, with 11 bases between the two ends. The CDR3 reads CASTRTGNTEAFF. The CDR3 DNA sequence: TGTGCCAGTACCCGGACGGGAAACACTGAAGCTTTCTTT.

Only a few counts were recorded for this clonotype. The rearrangement uses TRBV6-1 and TRBJ1-3, with 8 bases matching TRBD1. V was pared by 1 base and J by 4 bases, with 0 bases of the junction left unmatched. The CDR3 spans 14 residues. CDR1 and CDR2 (germline): MNHNS, SASEGT. The CDR3: CASSEGTGGNTIYF. CDR3 coding DNA: TGTGCCAGCAGTGAAGGGACAGGGGGAAACACCATATATTTT.

This clonotype has ten or more counts. The CDR3 is CATSDPDRNYGYTF. The CDR3, as DNA: TGTGCCACCAGTGACCCCGACAGGAACTATGGCTACACCTTC. The V gene is TRBV24-1, the J gene TRBJ1-2; D perhaps matches TRBD1 (6 bases). V was trimmed by 4 bases and J by 2 bases, leaving 10 bases between them. Germline loops: CDR1 KGHDR, CDR2 SFDVKD. The CDR3 consists of 14 residues.

This clonotype occurred many times. The chain employs TRBV5-6 and TRBJ2-7; a possible D gene is TRBD1 (5 bases). The CDR3 consists of 14 residues. The V end was cut by 3 bases, the J end by 4 bases, with 14 bases between. Germline CDR1 reads SGHDT; CDR2 reads YYEEEE. CDR3 residues: CASSYTGLPYEQYF. Written as DNA, the CDR3 is TGTGCCAGCAGCTACACAGGCCTTCCGTACGAGCAGTACTTC.